The clone carrying this T cell receptor beta chain was recorded many times. The antigen remains unidentified. Time point defined: persistent/refractory GD, antithyroid drugs over 5 years with positive TRAb. Making the TCR library involved RNA that had been extracted from PBMCs. Through Arm-PCR of CDR3 regions and iRepertoire HTBI primers, TCR beta libraries were built. TCRdb independently ran MiXCR on the multiplex PCR reads; one entry per CDR3 protein. The sample records under 450,000 distinct CDR3 sequences, roughly 24% being singletons. These data originate in a study of regulatory T cells in long-lasting Graves disease. Study results and limitations: Lower TCR diversity was seen in persistent Graves' patients than in newly diagnosed ones.

The CDR3 loop spans 13 amino acids. The germline CDR1 and CDR2 sequences are MDHEN and SYDVKM. V shed 9 bases, J shed 4 bases, and the junction held 5 bases outside the gene matches. The receptor's source is a woman aged 40 to 50 with Graves disease. This rearrangement joins TRBV28 to TRBJ1-5, with TRBD1 matching 8 bases. This specimen consisted of peripheral blood mononuclear cells (PBMCs), obtained when the disease was refractory, from a patient treated with antithyroid drugs. CDR3 nucleotide sequence: TGTGCCAGTAGGAGACAGGGGAATCAGCCCCAGCATTTT. Its translation: CASRRQGNQPQHF.